This T cell receptor beta chain emerged from a study of T cell changes during pregnancy in multiple sclerosis. The method was immunoSEQ multiplex PCR; TCRdb's version includes in-frame clones alone and lacks a portion of them. The sample records about 50,000 clones, 91% being singletons. The CDR3 contains 16 residues. V gave up 6 bases and J gave up 8 bases; unmatched junction bases: 13. CDR1 and CDR2 (germline): LNHDA, SQIVND (reference sequence). This clonotype originated in a female donor with multiple sclerosis, enrolled in a pregnancy study. The chain employs TRBV19 and TRBJ2-1; 10 positions agree with TRBD1. The sample was CD8+ T cells from peripheral blood mononuclear cells, taken after pregnancy. In nucleotides, the CDR3 is TGTGCCAGTAGAGAGCCTCCGGGACAGGGGTTCCATGAGCAGTTCTTC. This codes for CASREPPGQGFHEQFF.